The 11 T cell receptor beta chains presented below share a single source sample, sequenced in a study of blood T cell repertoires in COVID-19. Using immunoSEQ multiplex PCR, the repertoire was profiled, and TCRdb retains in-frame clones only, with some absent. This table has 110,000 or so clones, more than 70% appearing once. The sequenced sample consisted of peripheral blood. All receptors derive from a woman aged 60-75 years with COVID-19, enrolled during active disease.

The CDR3 loop is CASSSEGGTGWTYEQYF. CDR3 DNA: TGTGCCAGCAGCTCCGAGGGAGGGACAGGGTGGACCTACGAGCAGTACTTC. The chain joins TRBV5-6 to TRBJ2-7; 9 positions agree with TRBD1. Germline CDR1 is SGHDT and CDR2 is YYEEEE. This CDR3 comprises 17 residues. V dropped 3 bases and J dropped 2; count of bases not matched to a gene: 12.

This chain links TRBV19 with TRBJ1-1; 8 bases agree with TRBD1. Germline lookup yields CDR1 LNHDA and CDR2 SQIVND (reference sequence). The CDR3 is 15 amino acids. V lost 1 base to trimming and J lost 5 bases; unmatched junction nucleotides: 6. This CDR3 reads CASSIAIDRGTEAFF. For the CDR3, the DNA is TGTGCCAGTAGTATAGCGATAGACAGGGGTACTGAAGCTTTCTTT.

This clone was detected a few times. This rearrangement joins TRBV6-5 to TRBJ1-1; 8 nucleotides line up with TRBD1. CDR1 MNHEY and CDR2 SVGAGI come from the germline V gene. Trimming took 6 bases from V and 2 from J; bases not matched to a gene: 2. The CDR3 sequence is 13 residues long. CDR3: CASRDRVNTEAFF. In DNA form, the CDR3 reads TGTGCCAGCAGGGACAGGGTCAACACTGAAGCTTTCTTT.

CDR3 region: CASSFGTSPTGELFF. The DNA for the CDR3 is TGTGCCAGCAGCTTCGGGACTAGTCCCACCGGGGAGCTGTTTTTT. The V gene is TRBV7-9, the J gene TRBJ2-2; 8 bases are shared with TRBD2. Trimming took 3 bases from V and 4 from J; bases not matched to a gene: 4. The CDR3 spans 15 residues. The V gene's germline CDR1 is SEHNR and CDR2 FQNEAQ (reference sequence).

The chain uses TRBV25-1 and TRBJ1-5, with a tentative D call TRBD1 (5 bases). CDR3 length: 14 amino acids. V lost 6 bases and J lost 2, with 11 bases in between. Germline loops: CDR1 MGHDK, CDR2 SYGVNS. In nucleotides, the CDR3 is TGTGCCAGCAGAGGGGATCTCGGCAATCAGCCCCAGCATTTT. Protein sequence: CASRGDLGNQPQHF.

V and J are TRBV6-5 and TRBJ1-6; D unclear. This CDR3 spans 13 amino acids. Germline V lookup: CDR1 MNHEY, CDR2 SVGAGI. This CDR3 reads CVFVIQTNSPLHF. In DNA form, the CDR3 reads TGTGTGTTCGTTATACAGACTAATTCACCCCTCCACTTT.

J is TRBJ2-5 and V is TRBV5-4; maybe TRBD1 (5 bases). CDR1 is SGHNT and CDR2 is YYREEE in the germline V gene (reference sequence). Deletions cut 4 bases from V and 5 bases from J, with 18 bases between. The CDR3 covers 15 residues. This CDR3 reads CASSLGPPKGETQYF. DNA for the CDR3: TGTGCCAGCAGCCTAGGGCCCCCTAAGGGGGAGACCCAGTACTTC.

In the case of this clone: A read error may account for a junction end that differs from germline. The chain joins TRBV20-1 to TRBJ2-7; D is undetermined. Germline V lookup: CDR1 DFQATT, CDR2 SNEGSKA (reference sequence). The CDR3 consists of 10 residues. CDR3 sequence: CSAGEREQYF. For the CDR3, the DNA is TGCAGTGCTGGAGAGAGGGAGCAGTACTTC.

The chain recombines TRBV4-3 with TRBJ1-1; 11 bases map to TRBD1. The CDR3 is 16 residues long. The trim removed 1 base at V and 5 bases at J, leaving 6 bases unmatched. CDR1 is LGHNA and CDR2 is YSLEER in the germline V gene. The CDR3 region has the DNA TGCGCCAGCAGCCAAGTCGCCGGGACAGGGGGGACTGAAGCTTTCTTT. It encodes CASSQVAGTGGTEAFF.

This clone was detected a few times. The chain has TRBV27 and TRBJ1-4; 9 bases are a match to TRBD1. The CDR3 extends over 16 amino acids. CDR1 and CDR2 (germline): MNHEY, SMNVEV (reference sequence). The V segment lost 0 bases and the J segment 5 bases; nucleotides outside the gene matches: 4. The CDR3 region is CASSLSGGQGNEKLFF. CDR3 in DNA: TGTGCCAGCAGTTTATCGGGCGGACAGGGGAATGAAAAACTGTTTTTT.

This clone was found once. The CDR3 DNA follows: TGTGCCAGCAGCGGGCCGGGACAGGGTGAATTTTCGAGCAATCAGCCCCAGCATTTT. Translated, it gives CASSGPGQGEFSSNQPQHF. The chain has TRBV7-9 and TRBJ1-5; 9 bases agree with TRBD1. The ends lost 5 bases at V and 1 base at J; junction bases unmatched: 15. Looked up from germline, CDR1 is SEHNR and CDR2 is FQNEAQ (reference sequence). The CDR3 covers 19 residues. The variable domain in full, completed from reference TRBV7-9 and TRBJ1-5, reads DTGVSQNPRHKITKRGQNVTFRCDPISEHNRLYWYRQTLGQGPEFLTYFQNEAQLEKSRLLSDRFSAERPKGSFSTLEIQRTEQGDSAMYLCASSGPGQGEFSSNQPQHFGDGTRLSIL.